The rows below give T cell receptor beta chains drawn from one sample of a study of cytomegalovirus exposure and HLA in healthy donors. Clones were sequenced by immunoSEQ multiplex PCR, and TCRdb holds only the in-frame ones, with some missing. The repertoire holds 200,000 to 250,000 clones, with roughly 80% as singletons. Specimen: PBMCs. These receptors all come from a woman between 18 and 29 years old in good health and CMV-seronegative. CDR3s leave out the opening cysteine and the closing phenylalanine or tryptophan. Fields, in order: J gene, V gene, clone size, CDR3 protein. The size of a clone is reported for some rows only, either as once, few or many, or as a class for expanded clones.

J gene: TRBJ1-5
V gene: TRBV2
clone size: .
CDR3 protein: ASRYEANQPQH

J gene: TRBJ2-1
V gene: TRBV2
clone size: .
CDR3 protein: ASSEEGPSSYNEQF

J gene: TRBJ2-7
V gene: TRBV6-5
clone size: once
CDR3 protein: ASSEAGTYEQY

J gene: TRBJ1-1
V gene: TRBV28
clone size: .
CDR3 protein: ASSLGGDTEAF

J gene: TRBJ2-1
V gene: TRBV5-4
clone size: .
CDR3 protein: ASSSPRQGTYNEQF

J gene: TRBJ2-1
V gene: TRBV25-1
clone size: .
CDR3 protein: ASSQGLVNEQF

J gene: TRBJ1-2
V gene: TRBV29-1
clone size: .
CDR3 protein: SVLTGDGGYT

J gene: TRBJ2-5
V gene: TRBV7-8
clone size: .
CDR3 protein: ASSLAVGDGETQY

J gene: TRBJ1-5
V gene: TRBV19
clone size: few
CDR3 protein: ASRGPLKPQH

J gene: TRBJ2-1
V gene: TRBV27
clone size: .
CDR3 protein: ASNSDLSSYNEQF

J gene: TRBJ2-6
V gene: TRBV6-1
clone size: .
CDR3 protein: ASKTQTSGANVLT

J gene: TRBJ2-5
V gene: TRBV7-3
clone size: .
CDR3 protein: ASSLSPGIQETQY

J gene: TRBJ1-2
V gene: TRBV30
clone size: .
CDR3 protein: AWSVWGSGYT

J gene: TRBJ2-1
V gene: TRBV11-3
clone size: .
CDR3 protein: ASSSPGTSQEQF

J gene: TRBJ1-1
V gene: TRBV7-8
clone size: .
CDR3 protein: ASSFGGAEAF

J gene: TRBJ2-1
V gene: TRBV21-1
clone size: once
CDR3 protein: ASSKILYPAGSYNEQF

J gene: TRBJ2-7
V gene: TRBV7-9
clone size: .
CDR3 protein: ASSPGRTSYEQY

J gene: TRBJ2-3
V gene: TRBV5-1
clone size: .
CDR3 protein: ASSLELAGGDTQY

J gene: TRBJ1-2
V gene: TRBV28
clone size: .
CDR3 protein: ASSEGTTVSYT

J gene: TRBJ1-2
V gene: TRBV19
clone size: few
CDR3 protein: ASSSRGGNYGYT

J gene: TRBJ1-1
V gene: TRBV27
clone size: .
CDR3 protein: ASSSQGSRAEAF

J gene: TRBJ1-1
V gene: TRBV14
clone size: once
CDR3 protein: ASSQATGGAEAF

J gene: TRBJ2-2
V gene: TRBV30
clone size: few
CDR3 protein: AWSVLPTGYTGELF

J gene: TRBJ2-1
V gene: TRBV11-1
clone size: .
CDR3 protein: ASSLAPYNEQF

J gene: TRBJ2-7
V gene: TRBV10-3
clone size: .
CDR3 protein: AISEGRAAYEQY

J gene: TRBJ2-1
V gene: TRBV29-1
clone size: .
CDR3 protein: SARQTGVGNEQF

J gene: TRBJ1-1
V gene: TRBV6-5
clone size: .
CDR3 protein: ASSNPGEGGTEAF

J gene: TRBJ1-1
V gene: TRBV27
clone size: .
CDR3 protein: ASYRAGGSRNTEAF

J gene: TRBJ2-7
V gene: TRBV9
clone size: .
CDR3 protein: ASSVYGDSYEQY

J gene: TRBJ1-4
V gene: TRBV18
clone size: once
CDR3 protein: ASSPPEALSGEKLF

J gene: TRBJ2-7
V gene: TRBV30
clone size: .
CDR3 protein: AWSVPGTGTYEQY

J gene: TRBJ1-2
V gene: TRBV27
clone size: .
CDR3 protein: ASSLGGTGGGDGYT

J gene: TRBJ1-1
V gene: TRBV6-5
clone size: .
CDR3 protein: ASSYSYSVNTEAF

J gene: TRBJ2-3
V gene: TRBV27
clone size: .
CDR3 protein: ASSRGLAAGITSSYGDTQY

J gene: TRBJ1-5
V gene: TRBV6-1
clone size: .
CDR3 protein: ASQDGAIGPQH

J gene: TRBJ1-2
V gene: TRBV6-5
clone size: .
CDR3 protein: ASSGGPRALYGYT

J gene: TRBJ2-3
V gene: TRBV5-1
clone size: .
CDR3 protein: ASSLPASRADTQY

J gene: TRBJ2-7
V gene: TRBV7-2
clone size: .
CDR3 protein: ASSLDYEEYEQY

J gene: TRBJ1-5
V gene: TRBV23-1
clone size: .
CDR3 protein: ASVPTEGGGSQPQH

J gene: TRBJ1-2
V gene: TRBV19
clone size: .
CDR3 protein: ASSTDGGSVGYT

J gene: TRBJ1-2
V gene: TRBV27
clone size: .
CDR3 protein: ASSQANYGYT

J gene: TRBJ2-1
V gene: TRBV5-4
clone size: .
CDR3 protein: ASSSPRAALYNEQF

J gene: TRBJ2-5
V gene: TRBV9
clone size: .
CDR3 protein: ASSVGGSGGETQY

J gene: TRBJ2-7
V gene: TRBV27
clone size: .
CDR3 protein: ASSPPVYEQY

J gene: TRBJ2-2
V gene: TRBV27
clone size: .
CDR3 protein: ASISGTLNTGELF

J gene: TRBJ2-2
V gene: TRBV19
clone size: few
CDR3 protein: ATSVGRSGELF

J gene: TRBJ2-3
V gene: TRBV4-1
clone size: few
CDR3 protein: ASSDRGRSDTQY

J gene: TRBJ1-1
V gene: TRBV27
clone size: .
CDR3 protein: ASSLRGTPNTEAF

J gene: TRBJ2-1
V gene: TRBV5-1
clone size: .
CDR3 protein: ASSPRQGDYNEQF

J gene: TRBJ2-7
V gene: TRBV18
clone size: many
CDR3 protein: ASSPPSDGEQY

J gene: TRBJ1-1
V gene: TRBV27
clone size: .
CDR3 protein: ASFRHGGGEGDTEAF

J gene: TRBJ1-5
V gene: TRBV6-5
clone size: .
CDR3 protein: ASSYKAHQPQH

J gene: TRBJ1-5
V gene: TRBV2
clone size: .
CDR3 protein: ASSEQEGDNQPQH

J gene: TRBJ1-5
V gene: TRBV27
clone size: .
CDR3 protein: ASSFPPGQGLPWDQPQH